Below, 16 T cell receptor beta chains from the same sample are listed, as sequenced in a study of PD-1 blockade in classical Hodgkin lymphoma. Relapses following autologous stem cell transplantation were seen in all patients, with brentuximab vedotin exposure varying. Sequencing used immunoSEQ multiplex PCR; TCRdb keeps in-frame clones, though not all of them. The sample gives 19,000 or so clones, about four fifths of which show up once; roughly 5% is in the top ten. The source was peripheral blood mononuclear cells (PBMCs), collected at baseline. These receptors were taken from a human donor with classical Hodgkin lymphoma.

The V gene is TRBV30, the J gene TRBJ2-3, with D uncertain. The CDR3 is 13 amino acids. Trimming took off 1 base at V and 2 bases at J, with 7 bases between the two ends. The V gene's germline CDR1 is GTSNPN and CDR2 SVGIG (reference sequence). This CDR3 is CAWSAQTTDTQYF. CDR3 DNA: TGTGCCTGGAGTGCTCAGACCACAGATACGCAGTATTTT.

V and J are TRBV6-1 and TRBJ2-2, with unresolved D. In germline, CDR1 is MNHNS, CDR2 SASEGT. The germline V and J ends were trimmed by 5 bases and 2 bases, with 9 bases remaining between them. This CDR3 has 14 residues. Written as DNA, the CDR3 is TGTGCCAGCAGTTGGGCCGAAAACACCGGGGAGCTGTTTTTT. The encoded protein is CASSWAENTGELFF.

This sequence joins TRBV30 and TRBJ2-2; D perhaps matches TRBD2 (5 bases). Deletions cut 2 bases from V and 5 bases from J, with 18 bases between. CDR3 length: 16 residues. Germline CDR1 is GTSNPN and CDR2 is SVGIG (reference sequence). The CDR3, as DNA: TGTGCCTGGAGTAAGGACCTAACAACGGGGACCGGGGAGCTGTTTTTT. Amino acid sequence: CAWSKDLTTGTGELFF. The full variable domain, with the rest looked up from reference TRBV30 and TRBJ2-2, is SQTIHQWPATLVQPVGSPLSLECTVEGTSNPNLYWYRQAAGRGLQLLFYSVGIGQISSEVPQNLSASRPQDRQFILSSKKLLLSDSGFYLCAWSKDLTTGTGELFFGEGSRLTVL.

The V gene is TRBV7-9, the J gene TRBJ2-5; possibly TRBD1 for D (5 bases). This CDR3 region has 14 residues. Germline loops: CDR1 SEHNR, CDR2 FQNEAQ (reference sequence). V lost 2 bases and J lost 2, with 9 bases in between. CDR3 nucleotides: TGTGCCAGCAGCTTAAGTGGGGCACAAGAGACCCAGTACTTC. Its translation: CASSLSGAQETQYF.

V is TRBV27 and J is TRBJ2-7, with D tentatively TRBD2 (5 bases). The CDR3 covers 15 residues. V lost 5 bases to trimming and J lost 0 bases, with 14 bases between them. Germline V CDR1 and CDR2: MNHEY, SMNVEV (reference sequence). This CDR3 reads CASSPASGSSYEQYF. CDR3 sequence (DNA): TGTGCCAGCAGTCCAGCCAGCGGAAGCTCCTACGAGCAGTACTTC.

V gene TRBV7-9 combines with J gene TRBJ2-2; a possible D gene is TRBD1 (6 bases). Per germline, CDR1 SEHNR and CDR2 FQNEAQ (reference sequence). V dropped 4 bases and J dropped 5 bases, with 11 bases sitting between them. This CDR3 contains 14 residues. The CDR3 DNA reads TGTGCCAGCAGCTCCTCGACAGGTACCGGGGAGCTGTTTTTT. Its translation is CASSSSTGTGELFF.

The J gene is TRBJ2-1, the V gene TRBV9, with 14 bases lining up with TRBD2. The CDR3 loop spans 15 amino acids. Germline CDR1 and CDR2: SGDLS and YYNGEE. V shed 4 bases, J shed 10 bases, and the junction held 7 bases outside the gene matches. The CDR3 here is CASSWEGLAGEEQFF. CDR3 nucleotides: TGTGCCAGCAGCTGGGAGGGACTAGCGGGAGAGGAGCAGTTCTTC.

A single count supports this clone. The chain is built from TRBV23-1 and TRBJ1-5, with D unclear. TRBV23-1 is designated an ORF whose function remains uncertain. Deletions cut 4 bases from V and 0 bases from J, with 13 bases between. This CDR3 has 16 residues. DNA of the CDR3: TGCGCCAGCAGTCCCAAGGAAAGGTGTAGCAATCAGCCCCAGCATTTT. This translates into CASSPKERCSNQPQHF.

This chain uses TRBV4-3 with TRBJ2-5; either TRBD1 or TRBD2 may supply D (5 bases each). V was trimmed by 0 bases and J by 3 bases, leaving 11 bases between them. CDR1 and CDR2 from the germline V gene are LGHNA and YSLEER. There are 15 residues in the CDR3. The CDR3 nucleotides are TGCGCCAGCAGCCAAGATTTCAGGGAGAAAGAGACCCAGTACTTC. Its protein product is CASSQDFREKETQYF.

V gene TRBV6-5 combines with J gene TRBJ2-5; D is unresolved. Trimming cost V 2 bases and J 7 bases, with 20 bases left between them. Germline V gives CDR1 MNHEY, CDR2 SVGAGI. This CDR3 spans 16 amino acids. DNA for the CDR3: TGTGCCAGCAGTTACCCGGAGACCGGCGCGCCTCGGACCCAGTACTTC. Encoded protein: CASSYPETGAPRTQYF.

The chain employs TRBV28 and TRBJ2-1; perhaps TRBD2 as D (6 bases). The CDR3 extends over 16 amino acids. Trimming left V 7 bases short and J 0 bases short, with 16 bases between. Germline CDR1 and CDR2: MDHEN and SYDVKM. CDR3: CASNSRGKSSYNEQFF. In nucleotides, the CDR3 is TGTGCCAGCAACTCCCGGGGGAAGAGCTCCTACAATGAGCAGTTCTTC.

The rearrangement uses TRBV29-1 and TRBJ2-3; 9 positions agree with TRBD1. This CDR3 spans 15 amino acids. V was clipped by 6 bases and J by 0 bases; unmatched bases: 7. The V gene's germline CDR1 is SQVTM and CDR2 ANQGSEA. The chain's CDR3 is CSVLDRGGSTDTQYF. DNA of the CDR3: TGCAGCGTATTGGACAGGGGAGGGAGCACAGATACGCAGTATTTT.

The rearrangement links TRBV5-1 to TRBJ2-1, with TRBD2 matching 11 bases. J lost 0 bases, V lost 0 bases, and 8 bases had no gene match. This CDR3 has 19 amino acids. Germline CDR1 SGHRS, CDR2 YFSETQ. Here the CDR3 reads CASSLVRLAGLVSYNEQFF. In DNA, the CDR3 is TGCGCCAGCAGCTTGGTAAGACTAGCGGGATTGGTCTCCTACAATGAGCAGTTCTTC. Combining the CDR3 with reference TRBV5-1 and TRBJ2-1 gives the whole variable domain KAGVTQTPRYLIKTRGQQVTLSCSPISGHRSVSWYQQTPGQGLQFLFEYFSETQRNKGNFPGRFSGRQFSNSRSEMNVSTLELGDSALYLCASSLVRLAGLVSYNEQFFGPGTRLTVL.

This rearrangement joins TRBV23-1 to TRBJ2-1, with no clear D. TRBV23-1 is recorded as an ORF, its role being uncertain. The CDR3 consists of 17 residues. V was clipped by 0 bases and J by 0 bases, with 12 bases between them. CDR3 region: CASSQSADRSSYNEQFF. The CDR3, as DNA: TGCGCCAGCAGTCAATCAGCTGATAGGAGCTCCTACAATGAGCAGTTCTTC.

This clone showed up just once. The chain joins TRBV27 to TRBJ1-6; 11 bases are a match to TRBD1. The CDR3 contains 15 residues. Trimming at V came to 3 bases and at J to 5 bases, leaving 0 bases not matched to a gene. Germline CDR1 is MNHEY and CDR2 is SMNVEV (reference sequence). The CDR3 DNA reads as TGTGCCAGCAGTTTGGGACAGGGGGATAATTCACCCCTCCACTTT. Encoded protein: CASSLGQGDNSPLHF.

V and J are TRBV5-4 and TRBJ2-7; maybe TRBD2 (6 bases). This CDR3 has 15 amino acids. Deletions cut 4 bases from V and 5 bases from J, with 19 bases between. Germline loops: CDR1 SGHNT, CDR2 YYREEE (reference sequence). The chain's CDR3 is CASSPVGRLRDEQYF. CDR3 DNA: TGTGCCAGCAGCCCTGTAGGGAGGTTAAGAGACGAGCAGTACTTC.